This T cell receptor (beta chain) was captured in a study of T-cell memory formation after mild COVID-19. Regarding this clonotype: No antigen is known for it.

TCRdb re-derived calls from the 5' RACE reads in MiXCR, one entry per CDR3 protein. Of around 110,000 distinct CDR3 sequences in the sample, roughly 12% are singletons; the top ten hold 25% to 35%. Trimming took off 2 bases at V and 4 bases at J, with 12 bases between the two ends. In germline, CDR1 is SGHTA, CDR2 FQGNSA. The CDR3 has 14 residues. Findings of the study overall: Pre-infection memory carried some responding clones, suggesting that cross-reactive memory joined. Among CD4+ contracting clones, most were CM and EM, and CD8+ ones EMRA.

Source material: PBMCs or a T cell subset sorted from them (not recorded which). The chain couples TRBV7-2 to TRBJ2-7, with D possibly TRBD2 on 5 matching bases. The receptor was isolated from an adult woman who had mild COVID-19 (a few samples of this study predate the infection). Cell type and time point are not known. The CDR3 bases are TGTGCCAGCAGCTTAATGGTATCGGGGTACGAGCAGTACTTC. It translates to CASSLMVSGYEQYF.